The 31 T cell receptor beta chains below all came from one sample that was sequenced in a study of monozygotic twins with cystic fibrosis. TCRdb's table, derived via immunoSEQ multiplex PCR, lists solely in-frame clones and lacks some. The sample contains under 30,000 clones, approximately 90% of which appear only once. The sequenced sample was blood. The receptors derive from a girl aged 2 to 9 with cystic fibrosis.

The gene calls are TRBV4-1 and TRBJ2-3, with 14 bases that match TRBD2. Losses at the gene ends were 0 bases for V and 0 bases for J; bases not matched to a gene: 5. The CDR3 is 19 residues long. Germline V CDR1 and CDR2: MGHRA, YSYEKL. CDR3 in DNA: TGCGCCAGCAGCCAAGACCCTGGACTAGCGGGGGGTAGCACAGATACGCAGTATTTT. Protein sequence: CASSQDPGLAGGSTDTQYF.

This clone was recorded once. The gene calls are TRBV9 and TRBJ2-1; D is unresolved. Germline CDR1 is SGDLS and CDR2 is YYNGEE. V shed 2 bases and J shed 8 bases, with 11 bases lying between them. This CDR3 has 13 amino acids. The CDR3, as DNA: TGTGCCAGCAGCGTGGTAGGGTCTCATGAGCAGTTCTTC. Its protein is CASSVVGSHEQFF.

This clone has just a few counts. V usage is TRBV9 and J usage is TRBJ2-2; D not certain. The V gene lost 0 bases and the J gene lost 3 bases, with 6 bases spanning the gap. The CDR3 length is 14 residues. The germline CDR1 and CDR2 sequences are SGDLS and YYNGEE. DNA for the CDR3: TGTGCCAGCAGCGTAGGTGGCTACACCGGGGAGCTGTTTTTT. This codes for CASSVGGYTGELFF.

V and J are TRBV7-6 and TRBJ1-2; D is unclear. V lost 3 bases to trimming and J lost 4 bases, with 9 bases between them. The CDR3 length is 13 residues. Germline assignment: CDR1 SGHVS and CDR2 FNYEAQ. The CDR3 region is CASSFKDTYGYTF. DNA for the CDR3: TGTGCCAGCAGCTTTAAGGATACCTATGGCTACACCTTC.

This clone has only a few counts. The rearrangement joins TRBV19 to TRBJ1-4; D gene unclear. Germline assignment: CDR1 LNHDA and CDR2 SQIVND (reference sequence). The CDR3 contains 14 residues. The V and J ends lost 7 bases and 9 bases respectively, with 18 bases between them. For the CDR3, the DNA is TGTGCCAGTACCTCCTGGACCGCGGGGAAAAAACTGTTTTTT. This sequence encodes CASTSWTAGKKLFF.

V is TRBV6-5 and J is TRBJ2-2; D perhaps matches TRBD2 (5 bases). From germline, CDR1 is MNHEY and CDR2 SVGAGI. Trimming took 2 bases from V and 5 from J, leaving 9 bases between them. CDR3 length equals 14 residues. For the CDR3, the DNA is TGTGCCAGCAGTTACGAGGGTGGGACCGGGGAGCTGTTTTTT. Protein sequence: CASSYEGGTGELFF.

The chain joins TRBV12-5 to TRBJ2-1; 9 nucleotides align to TRBD1. Germline trimming cut 1 base from V and 5 bases from J; bases unmatched to any gene: 3. In germline, CDR1 is LGHNT, CDR2 FRNRAP. The CDR3 has 15 residues. The CDR3 DNA sequence: TGTGCTAGTGGTTTGGGCCGGGACAGGGACAATGAGCAGTTCTTC. This gives the protein CASGLGRDRDNEQFF.

This sequence joins TRBV5-1 and TRBJ2-5; 7 bases match TRBD1. J lost 0 bases, V lost 0 bases, and 8 bases had no gene match. Germline V gives CDR1 SGHRS, CDR2 YFSETQ. The CDR3 is 17 amino acids. CDR3 protein: CASSLARWDSYQETQYF. In DNA, the CDR3 is TGCGCCAGCAGCTTGGCCCGTTGGGACAGCTACCAAGAGACCCAGTACTTC. The complete variable domain, with remaining parts taken from reference TRBV5-1 and TRBJ2-5, reads KAGVTQTPRYLIKTRGQQVTLSCSPISGHRSVSWYQQTPGQGLQFLFEYFSETQRNKGNFPGRFSGRQFSNSRSEMNVSTLELGDSALYLCASSLARWDSYQETQYFGPGTRLLVL.

This clone was counted once. The rearrangement uses TRBV27 and TRBJ1-1, with D unclear. Per germline, CDR1 MNHEY and CDR2 SMNVEV (reference sequence). The CDR3 contains 13 residues. V dropped 3 bases and J dropped 2 bases, with 7 bases sitting between them. The CDR3 sequence: CASSFFSNTEAFF. In DNA, the CDR3 is TGTGCCAGCAGTTTCTTCTCTAACACTGAAGCTTTCTTT.

The chain combines TRBV5-5 with TRBJ1-4; weak D call: TRBD1 (5 bases). Germline-derived CDR1 and CDR2 are SGHKS and YYEKEE (reference sequence). The CDR3 length is 14 residues. Trimming stripped 6 bases from V and 4 bases from J, with 13 bases between. The CDR3 DNA reads as TGTGCCAGCACCGGGACGTGGGGTAATGAAAAACTGTTTTTT. Protein sequence: CASTGTWGNEKLFF.

The chain is built from TRBV27 and TRBJ2-7; 10 nucleotides line up with TRBD1. CDR1 and CDR2 (germline): MNHEY, SMNVEV (reference sequence). V dropped 4 bases and J dropped 2; count of bases not matched to a gene: 2. This CDR3 spans 14 amino acids. CDR3 DNA sequence: TGTGCCAGCAGTTGGACAGGGGGAACCTACGAGCAGTACTTC. This encodes CASSWTGGTYEQYF.

The chain joins TRBV6-5 to TRBJ1-2; TRBD1 might be the D (5 bases). V was shortened by 8 bases and J by 8 bases, with 12 bases between the two germline ends. This CDR3 comprises 11 residues. From germline, CDR1 is MNHEY and CDR2 SVGAGI. The CDR3 protein is CASGSGPGYTF. CDR3 DNA: TGTGCCAGCGGGTCAGGGCCGGGCTACACCTTC.

The rearrangement joins TRBV5-1 to TRBJ2-3, with 7 bases identical to TRBD2. From germline, CDR1 is SGHRS and CDR2 YFSETQ. V trimming: 4 bases; J trimming: 2 bases; junction bases outside the gene matches: 7. CDR3 length: 15 amino acids. CDR3 nucleotide sequence: TGCGCCAGCAGCGTGTCGACTAGCCCCACAGATACGCAGTATTTT. It specifies CASSVSTSPTDTQYF.

The chain uses TRBV27 and TRBJ1-2; 9 nucleotides agree with TRBD1. V was pared by 3 bases and J by 2 bases, with 4 bases of the junction left unmatched. Germline-derived CDR1 and CDR2 are MNHEY and SMNVEV (reference sequence). CDR3 length: 15 residues. The DNA of the CDR3 is TGTGCCAGCAGTTTCTTAGGGACAGGGAACTATGGCTACACCTTC. It codes for CASSFLGTGNYGYTF.

The J gene is TRBJ1-3, the V gene TRBV6-6; possible D gene TRBD1, 5 bases. The CDR3 spans 12 residues. Trimming left V 6 bases short and J 4 bases short, with 7 bases between. CDR1 is MNHNY, CDR2 SVGAGI, per germline (reference sequence). The CDR3 coding sequence is TGTGCCAGCAGACCAGGGGGAAACACCATATATTTT. Its translation: CASRPGGNTIYF.

The V call is TRBV5-6, the J call TRBJ2-2; no definite D call. Trimming pared 2 bases from V and 6 bases from J, leaving 5 bases between. The CDR3 totals 12 residues. In germline, CDR1 is SGHDT, CDR2 YYEEEE. For the CDR3, the DNA is TGTGCCAGCAGCTTATCCTCCGGGGAGCTGTTTTTT. Its protein is CASSLSSGELFF.

The genes are TRBV5-1 and TRBJ2-3, with D possibly being TRBD1 (6 bases). The CDR3 covers 15 residues. V was cut by 4 bases and J by 2 bases, with 14 bases left in between. The V gene's germline CDR1 is SGHRS and CDR2 YFSETQ. CDR3 sequence (DNA): TGCGCCAGCAGCCCAGGGACAAAACTCACAGATACGCAGTATTTT. Its protein is CASSPGTKLTDTQYF.

The chain combines TRBV7-9 with TRBJ1-2, with 7 bases lining up with TRBD1. The CDR3 is made up of 13 amino acids. The V gene end was trimmed by 2 bases and the J gene end by 6 bases; junction bases not matched to a gene: 3. Germline V gene sequence: CDR1 SEHNR, CDR2 FQNEAQ (reference sequence). The CDR3 DNA sequence: TGTGCCAGCAGCTTAACAGGGGTGGATGGCTACACCTTC. It yields the protein CASSLTGVDGYTF.

CDR3 DNA sequence: TGTGCCAGCAGCTCAACCCGGGGCCCTCACTCTGGGGCCAACGTCCTGACTTTC. Translated: CASSSTRGPHSGANVLTF. V is TRBV7-9 and J is TRBJ2-6, with D perhaps matching TRBD1 or TRBD2 (5 bases each). Deletions cut 4 bases from V and 0 bases from J, with 16 bases between. The CDR3 sequence is 18 residues long. Germline loops: CDR1 SEHNR, CDR2 FQNEAQ (reference sequence).

The V and J genes are TRBV4-1 and TRBJ2-2; D is ambiguous. Germline V gene lookup returns CDR1 MGHRA and CDR2 YSYEKL. V was trimmed by 1 base and J by 7 bases, leaving 10 bases between them. This CDR3 is 14 amino acids long. For the CDR3, the DNA is TGCGCCAGCAGCCAAGTTGAGGTCCGCGGGGAGCTGTTTTTT. Translated: CASSQVEVRGELFF.

The chain uses TRBV2 and TRBJ1-6; the match to TRBD1 covers 8 bases. The CDR3 covers 13 residues. V trimming: 5 bases; J trimming: 8 bases; junction bases outside the gene matches: 2. CDR1 and CDR2 (germline): SNHLY, FYNNEI. The CDR3 DNA follows: TGTGCCAGCAGTCCGGGACAGGATTCACCCCTCCACTTT. Protein product: CASSPGQDSPLHF.

The chain joins TRBV5-6 to TRBJ1-6; tentatively, D is TRBD1 (6 bases). The germline V and J ends were trimmed by 0 bases and 2 bases, with 9 bases remaining between them. The CDR3 spans 16 residues. Germline CDR1 SGHDT, CDR2 YYEEEE. In DNA form, the CDR3 reads TGTGCCAGCAGCTTGGGCGGGGGCACCTATAATTCACCCCTCCACTTT. It translates to CASSLGGGTYNSPLHF.

This clone has only a few counts. V gene TRBV6-1 combines with J gene TRBJ1-2; D is perhaps TRBD1 (5 bases). V lost 3 bases and J lost 2, with 13 bases in between. This CDR3 is 15 amino acids long. Germline-derived CDR1 and CDR2 are MNHNS and SASEGT. The chain's CDR3 is CASSDQGTGNYGYTF. The CDR3 DNA is TGTGCCAGCAGTGACCAAGGGACGGGAAACTATGGCTACACCTTC.

The chain couples TRBV7-8 to TRBJ1-1, with D unclear. There are 13 residues in the CDR3. V lost 1 base and J lost 1, with 4 bases in between. Germline CDR1 and CDR2: SGHVS and FQNEAQ. The CDR3 sequence is CASSLVRNTEAFF. DNA of the CDR3: TGTGCCAGCAGCTTAGTGAGGAACACTGAAGCTTTCTTT.

This clone was picked up a small number of times. V is TRBV9 and J is TRBJ1-2; 7 bases fit TRBD1. Germline V gene sequence: CDR1 SGDLS, CDR2 YYNGEE. The CDR3 runs 14 residues. V was pared by 6 bases and J by 7 bases, with 12 bases of the junction left unmatched. Here the CDR3 reads CASTPYSTGPGYTF. The CDR3 coding sequence is TGTGCCAGCACCCCTTATTCGACAGGGCCTGGCTACACCTTC.

The chain recombines TRBV6-5 with TRBJ1-6; D is possibly TRBD1 (5 bases). Between the trimmed V and J ends, which lost 5 bases and 5 bases, there was a span of 13 bases. Germline CDR1 MNHEY, CDR2 SVGAGI. The CDR3 has 15 amino acids. The CDR3 DNA reads TGTGCCAGCAGTGGCGGGGGGGGGAATAATTCACCCCTCCACTTT. It yields the protein CASSGGGGNNSPLHF.

The chain couples TRBV5-5 to TRBJ2-7; 9 nucleotides line up with TRBD1. The CDR3 sequence is 14 residues long. V lost 0 bases, J lost 5 bases, and 3 bases stayed unmatched. Germline CDR1 SGHKS, CDR2 YYEKEE (reference sequence). The CDR3 spells CASSLGQGVDEQYF. The CDR3 DNA sequence: TGTGCCAGCAGCTTGGGACAGGGGGTTGACGAGCAGTACTTC.

The V call is TRBV7-2, the J call TRBJ1-1, with unresolved D. This CDR3 spans 19 amino acids. Per the germline V gene, CDR1 is SGHTA and CDR2 is FQGNSA. V was shortened by 1 base and J by 1 base, with 22 bases between the two germline ends. The DNA for the CDR3 is TGTGCCAGCAGCTTAGGGCCGTCCAGACTCCCTCATCCGAACACTGAAGCTTTCTTT. This gives the protein CASSLGPSRLPHPNTEAFF.

The V and J genes are TRBV19 and TRBJ1-2; weak D call: TRBD1 (5 bases). Germline CDR1 LNHDA, CDR2 SQIVND (reference sequence). The CDR3 totals 15 residues. Trimming removed 1 base from V and 3 bases from J, with 12 bases in between. The CDR3 DNA reads as TGTGCCAGTAGTATAGTTCAGGGAGTGGACTATGGCTACACCTTC. Translated, it gives CASSIVQGVDYGYTF.

The chain carries TRBV9 and TRBJ1-1; D is undetermined. Germline CDR1 is SGDLS and CDR2 is YYNGEE. CDR3 length equals 15 residues. V dropped 0 bases and J dropped 0 bases, with 9 bases sitting between them. The CDR3 is CASSVGELMNTEAFF. The CDR3 nucleotides are TGTGCCAGCAGCGTAGGTGAGCTTATGAACACTGAAGCTTTCTTT.

The chain joins TRBV4-2 to TRBJ2-3, with D perhaps being TRBD1 or TRBD2 (5 bases each). CDR1 and CDR2 from the germline V gene are LGHNA and YNFKEQ. V lost 4 bases and J 2 bases, leaving 16 bases between the germline ends. This CDR3 has 16 residues. CDR3 nucleotide sequence: TGTGCCAGCAGCCCCCACCGGGACCCAATCACAGATACGCAGTATTTT. Encoded protein: CASSPHRDPITDTQYF.